This T cell receptor beta chain was identified during a study of blood T cell repertoires in COVID-19. This CDR3 region has 14 residues. Per the germline V gene, CDR1 is SNHLY and CDR2 is FYNNEI. The trim removed 4 bases at V and 5 bases at J, leaving 4 bases unmatched. In the authors' methods: Amplifying reference gene primers gave estimates of nucleated cell counts. Generated by immunoSEQ multiplex PCR, the TCRdb table keeps only in-frame clones and is missing some. Clone size and V and J calls were adopted from that table, with D and trimming inferred from the DNA. The sample includes about 400,000 clones, around 87% of them seen just once. Cohort placement rested on clinical history that participants reported themselves.

The rearrangement uses TRBV2 and TRBJ2-3; TRBD1 matches at 9 bases. The source is a man aged 35 to 55 in a cohort exposed to, infected with or recovered from COVID-19 (not recorded which). Sequencing input: PBMCs or T cells enriched from blood (not recorded which). The CDR3 DNA sequence: TGTGCCAGCAGTGGACAGGGGGGTAGAGATACGCAGTATTTT. Its translation: CASSGQGGRDTQYF.